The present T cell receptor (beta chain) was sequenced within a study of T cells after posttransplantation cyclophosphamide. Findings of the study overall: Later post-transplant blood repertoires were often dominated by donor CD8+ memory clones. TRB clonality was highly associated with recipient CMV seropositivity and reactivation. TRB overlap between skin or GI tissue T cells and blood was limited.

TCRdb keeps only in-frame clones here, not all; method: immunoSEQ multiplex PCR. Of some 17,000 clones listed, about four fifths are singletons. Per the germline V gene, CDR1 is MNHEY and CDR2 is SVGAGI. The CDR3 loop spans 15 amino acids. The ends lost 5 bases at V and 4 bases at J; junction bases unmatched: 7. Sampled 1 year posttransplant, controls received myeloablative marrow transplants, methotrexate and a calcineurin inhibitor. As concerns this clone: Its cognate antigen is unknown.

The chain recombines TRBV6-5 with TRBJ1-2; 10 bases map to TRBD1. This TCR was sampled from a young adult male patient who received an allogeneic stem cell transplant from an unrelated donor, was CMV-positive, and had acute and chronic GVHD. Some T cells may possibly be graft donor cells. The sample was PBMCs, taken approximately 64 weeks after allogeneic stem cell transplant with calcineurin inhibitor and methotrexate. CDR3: CASSPGTGVGYGYTF. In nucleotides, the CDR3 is TGTGCCAGCAGTCCCGGGACAGGGGTCGGCTATGGCTACACCTTC.